This T cell receptor (beta chain) appears in the sequencing data of a study of T-cell memory formation after mild COVID-19. This clonotype was counted a few times. TCRdb independently ran MiXCR on the 5' RACE reads; one entry per CDR3 protein. The sample carries some 210,000 distinct CDR3 sequences, 15% to 20% recorded once. The TCR originated in an adult woman who had mild COVID-19 (a few samples of this study predate the infection). Cell type and time point are not known. The sample consisted of PBMCs or a T cell subset sorted from them (not recorded which).

The CDR3 nucleotides are TGTGCCACCAGCAGAGTAGGATGGTCCGGGCGATTACGCACAGATACGCAGTATTTT. It yields the protein CATSRVGWSGRLRTDTQYF. J is TRBJ2-3 and V is TRBV15; D is ambiguous. CDR1 and CDR2 (germline): LNHNV, YYDKDF (reference sequence). Deletions cut 1 base from V and 1 base from J, with 21 bases between. This CDR3 has 19 amino acids.